Following are 8 T cell receptor beta chains from one sample sequenced in a study of blood T cell repertoires in COVID-19. The protocol was immunoSEQ multiplex PCR, while the TCRdb copy is restricted to in-frame clones and leaves out a portion. The sample lists approximately 240,000 clones; 82% were seen once. Sequencing input: peripheral blood. The source is an elderly woman with active or convalescent COVID-19.

This clone appeared a few times. The chain links TRBV29-1 to TRBJ2-3; 9 bases agree with TRBD2. The CDR3 spans 15 residues. Germline V gene lookup returns CDR1 SQVTM and CDR2 ANQGSEA. V lost 4 bases and J lost 6; bases outside the gene matches: 11. The DNA of the CDR3 is TGCAGCGTTGTCACCCTAGCGGGATTAGGCGATACGCAGTATTTT. Protein product: CSVVTLAGLGDTQYF.

The chain combines TRBV24-1 with TRBJ2-1; TRBD1 agrees at 9 bases. Trimming took 4 bases from V and 3 from J; bases not matched to a gene: 3. This CDR3 has 15 amino acids. CDR1 KGHDR and CDR2 SFDVKD come from the germline V gene. The CDR3 loop reads CATSENRGHYNEQFF. The CDR3 DNA sequence: TGTGCCACCAGTGAAAACAGGGGGCACTACAATGAGCAGTTCTTC.

This clone was seen once. The chain has TRBV28 and TRBJ1-1; 10 bases fit TRBD1. The CDR3 covers 17 residues. Trimming took 7 bases from V and 1 from J; bases not matched to a gene: 12. Germline lookup yields CDR1 MDHEN and CDR2 SYDVKM. In nucleotides, the CDR3 is TGTGCCAGCATCCCAGGTATTCGGGACAGGGGGAACACTGAAGCTTTCTTT. Amino acid sequence: CASIPGIRDRGNTEAFF.

This clone was detected once. The chain is built from TRBV7-2 and TRBJ2-2, with 9 bases that match TRBD2. CDR3 size: 14 residues. Germline V lookup: CDR1 SGHTA, CDR2 FQGNSA. After removal of 6 bases from V and 5 bases from J, the junction contained 4 bases not matched to a gene. CDR3 coding DNA: TGTGCCAGCAGTCCGGGACTAGCAACCGGGGAGCTGTTTTTT. Its protein product is CASSPGLATGELFF.

This chain uses TRBV7-6 with TRBJ1-3; D uncertain. Germline V gene lookup returns CDR1 SGHVS and CDR2 FNYEAQ. V dropped 1 base and J dropped 0 bases, with 13 bases sitting between them. The CDR3 totals 17 residues. The CDR3 sequence: CASSLEGGANSGNTIYF. CDR3 in DNA: TGTGCCAGCAGCTTAGAGGGAGGAGCCAACTCTGGAAACACCATATATTTT.

This sequence joins TRBV7-2 and TRBJ1-5; tentatively, D is TRBD1 (5 bases). Germline values: CDR1 SGHTA, CDR2 FQGNSA. With 1 base removed from V and 4 bases from J, the gap between germline ends came to 11 bases. This CDR3 spans 15 amino acids. CDR3 nucleotide sequence: TGTGCCAGCAGCTTAGTTTCTCAGGGAAATCAGCCCCAGCATTTT. It codes for CASSLVSQGNQPQHF.

The rearrangement joins TRBV10-3 to TRBJ1-2, with 10 bases fitting TRBD1. Trimming removed 4 bases from V and 4 bases from J; junction bases left unmatched: 6. CDR3 length equals 15 residues. The germline V gene has CDR1 ENHRY and CDR2 SYGVKD. This CDR3 reads CAISVGTGAGYGYTF. The CDR3 coding sequence is TGTGCCATCAGTGTAGGGACAGGGGCGGGCTATGGCTACACCTTC.

This rearrangement joins TRBV28 to TRBJ2-7; 7 positions match TRBD1. The CDR3 runs to 15 residues. With 6 bases clipped from V and 3 bases from J, the junction kept 11 bases outside the gene matches. Germline-derived CDR1 and CDR2 are MDHEN and SYDVKM. The CDR3 nucleotides are TGTGCCAGCAGCCCGACAGGGCAAACCTACTACGAGCAGTACTTC. This sequence encodes CASSPTGQTYYEQYF.